These 9 T cell receptor beta chains were all obtained from the same sample, sequenced in a study of T-cell memory formation after mild COVID-19. Using its own MiXCR run on the 5' RACE reads, TCRdb lists one record per CDR3 protein. The repertoire holds 180,000 or so distinct CDR3 sequences, with 15% to 20% as singletons. Sequencing was done on a sample of PBMCs or a T cell subset sorted from them (not recorded which). Every receptor here comes from an adult woman who had mild COVID-19 (a few samples of this study predate the infection). Cell type and time point are not known.

This clonotype has only a few counts. This rearrangement joins TRBV19 to TRBJ1-5, with TRBD1 matching over 7 bases. With V trimmed by 5 bases and J by 5 bases, 6 bases remained unmatched. The CDR3 spans 14 residues. Germline V gene sequence: CDR1 LNHDA, CDR2 SQIVND (reference sequence). The chain's CDR3 is CASSPGGVDQPQHF. The CDR3 nucleotides are TGTGCCAGTAGTCCAGGGGGAGTCGATCAGCCCCAGCATTTT.

This chain joins TRBV27 and TRBJ2-1, with a possible D match to TRBD2 (6 bases). V was pared by 0 bases and J by 7 bases, with 10 bases between. Germline loops: CDR1 MNHEY, CDR2 SMNVEV (reference sequence). CDR3 length: 14 residues. The chain's CDR3 is CASSLSGRLNEQFF. CDR3 DNA: TGTGCCAGCAGTTTATCAGGGAGGCTAAATGAGCAGTTCTTC.

This clonotype came up a few times. J is TRBJ2-1 and V is TRBV6-5; 8 nucleotides match TRBD2. The V segment lost 5 bases and the J segment 8 bases; nucleotides outside the gene matches: 8. The CDR3 has 14 residues. Germline V gives CDR1 MNHEY, CDR2 SVGAGI. Here the CDR3 DNA reads TGTGCCAGCAGTCCTCGGACTAGCAGCTATGAGCAGTTCTTC. Translating gives CASSPRTSSYEQFF.

This clonotype was observed a few times. The chain carries TRBV23-1 and TRBJ1-2; 11 bases line up with TRBD1. TRBV23-1 is designated an ORF whose function remains uncertain. The CDR3 is made up of 19 amino acids. Germline trimming cut 2 bases from V and 1 base from J; bases unmatched to any gene: 12. CDR3 region: CASSQVSGQGAPLNYGYTF. The CDR3, as DNA: TGCGCCAGCAGTCAAGTTTCCGGACAGGGGGCCCCTCTTAACTATGGCTACACCTTC.

At least ten counts were recorded for this clonotype. This chain connects TRBV11-2 to TRBJ2-2, with 8 bases lining up with TRBD1. With 1 base clipped from V and 5 bases from J, the junction kept 3 bases outside the gene matches. The germline V gene has CDR1 SGHAT and CDR2 FQNNGV. The length of the CDR3 is 15 residues. CDR3 loop: CASSLVRGRTGELFF. CDR3 nucleotide sequence: TGTGCCAGCAGCTTAGTCAGGGGGCGGACCGGGGAGCTGTTTTTT.

The gene calls are TRBV2 and TRBJ2-7; tentatively, D is TRBD2 (5 bases). Germline loops: CDR1 SNHLY, CDR2 FYNNEI. The CDR3 is made up of 12 amino acids. V lost 11 bases, J lost 9 bases, and 20 bases lay in between. CDR3 residues: CAGRTETTTQYF. CDR3 in DNA: TGTGCCGGACGGACGGAGACTACGACGCAGTACTTC.

This clonotype was counted only a few times. This rearrangement joins TRBV6-2 or TRBV6-3 to TRBJ1-5, with 8 bases fitting TRBD1. Losses at the gene ends were 5 bases for V and 2 bases for J; bases not matched to a gene: 5. From germline, CDR1 is MNHEY and CDR2 SVGEGT. This CDR3 comprises 15 residues. CDR3 DNA: TGTGCCAGCAGTACAAACAGGGGGGGCAATCAGCCCCAGCATTTT. Protein product: CASSTNRGGNQPQHF.

CDR3 loop: CASSAGSLQGWDEQFF. DNA for the CDR3: TGCGCCAGCAGCGCGGGTAGCTTGCAGGGGTGGGATGAGCAGTTCTTC. The chain carries TRBV5-1 and TRBJ2-1; weak D call: TRBD1 (6 bases). Germline loops: CDR1 SGHRS, CDR2 YFSETQ. This CDR3 has 16 residues. V lost 4 bases, J lost 8 bases, and 22 bases lay in between.

This clonotype was seen only a few times. The chain links TRBV3-2 to TRBJ2-2. TRBV3-2 counts as a pseudogene. CDR3 size: 13 residues. CDR3 amino acids: CASSQSDTGELFF. The DNA of the CDR3 is TGTGCCAGCAGCCAATCAGACACCGGGGAGCTGTTTTTT.